The source of this T cell receptor (beta chain) is a study of long-term antiretroviral therapy in people with HIV. Study context: Samples from the earliest time points predate the 2015 immediate-ART recommendation by about a decade. Findings of the study overall: Clones expanded before ART dominated the repertoire at all time points.

Note on this clone: The antigen is undetermined.

immunoSEQ v3.0 was run at survey level. This table comes from immunoSEQ multiplex PCR, and its TCRdb copy is limited to in-frame clones, with some not included. The sample lists about 33,000 clones; about 80% were seen once. The starting material was unsorted PBMCs, obtained 2 years after starting antiretroviral therapy. This receptor was identified in a woman aged 45-65 years with HIV.

In DNA form, the CDR3 reads TGTGCCAGTGACAAACCGGCGGCAGGGGGAGGTGGCTACACCTTC. This gives the protein CASDKPAAGGGGYTF. This rearrangement joins TRBV19 to TRBJ1-2; 7 bases align to TRBD1. V gave up 8 bases and J gave up 7 bases; unmatched junction bases: 16. This CDR3 is built from 15 residues. Germline CDR1 is LNHDA and CDR2 is SQIVND (reference sequence).